This T cell receptor beta chain came from a study of blood T cells in healthy people across ages. PCR was performed a second time for 7 to 11 cycles using a sample-barcoded 5' primer and a J-beta primer mix. From the 5' RACE reads, TCRdb called clonotypes with MiXCR, one entry per CDR3 protein. This sample yields approximately 900,000 distinct CDR3 sequences, of which 25% to 30% are seen a single time; 10% to 13% belongs to the top ten. In addition, the sample was reused for a study of T cells of mothers and their children.

This sequence was found in a middle-aged woman in good health. Sequenced material: blood.

CDR3 bases: TGCGCCAGCAGCTTCTACAGGAGATACCAAGAGACCCAGTACTTC. It codes for CASSFYRRYQETQYF. The V and J genes are TRBV5-1 and TRBJ2-5; TRBD1 is a possible D gene (5 bases). Germline values: CDR1 SGHRS, CDR2 YFSETQ. The CDR3 runs 15 residues. The V gene lost 2 bases and the J gene lost 0 bases, with 11 bases spanning the gap.